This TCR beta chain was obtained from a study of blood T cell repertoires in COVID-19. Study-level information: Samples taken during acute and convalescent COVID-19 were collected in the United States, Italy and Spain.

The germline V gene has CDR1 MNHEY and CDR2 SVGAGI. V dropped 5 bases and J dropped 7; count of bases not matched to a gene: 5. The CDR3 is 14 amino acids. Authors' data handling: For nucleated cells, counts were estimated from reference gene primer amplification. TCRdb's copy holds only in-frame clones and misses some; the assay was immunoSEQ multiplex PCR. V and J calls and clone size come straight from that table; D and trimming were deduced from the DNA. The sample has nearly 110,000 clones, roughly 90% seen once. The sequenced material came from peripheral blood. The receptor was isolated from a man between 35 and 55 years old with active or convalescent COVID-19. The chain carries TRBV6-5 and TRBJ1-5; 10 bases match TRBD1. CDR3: CASSPGQGKQPQHF. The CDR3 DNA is TGTGCCAGCAGTCCGGGACAGGGGAAGCAGCCCCAGCATTTT.